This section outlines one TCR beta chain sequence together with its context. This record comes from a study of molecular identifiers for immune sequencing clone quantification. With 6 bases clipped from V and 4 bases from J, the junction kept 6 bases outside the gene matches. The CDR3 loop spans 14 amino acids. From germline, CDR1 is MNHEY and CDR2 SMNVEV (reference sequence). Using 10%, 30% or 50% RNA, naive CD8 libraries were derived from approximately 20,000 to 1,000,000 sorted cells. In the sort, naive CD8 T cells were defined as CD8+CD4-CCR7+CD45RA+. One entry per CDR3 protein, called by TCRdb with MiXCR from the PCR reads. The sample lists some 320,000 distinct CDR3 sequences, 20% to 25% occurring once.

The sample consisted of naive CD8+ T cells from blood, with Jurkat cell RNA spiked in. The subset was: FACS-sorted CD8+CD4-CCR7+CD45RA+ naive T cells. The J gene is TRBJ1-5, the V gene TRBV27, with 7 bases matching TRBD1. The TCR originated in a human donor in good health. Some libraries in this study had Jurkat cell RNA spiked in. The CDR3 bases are TGTGCCAGCAGCCACAGGGGATTTAATCAGCCCCAGCATTTT. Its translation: CASSHRGFNQPQHF.